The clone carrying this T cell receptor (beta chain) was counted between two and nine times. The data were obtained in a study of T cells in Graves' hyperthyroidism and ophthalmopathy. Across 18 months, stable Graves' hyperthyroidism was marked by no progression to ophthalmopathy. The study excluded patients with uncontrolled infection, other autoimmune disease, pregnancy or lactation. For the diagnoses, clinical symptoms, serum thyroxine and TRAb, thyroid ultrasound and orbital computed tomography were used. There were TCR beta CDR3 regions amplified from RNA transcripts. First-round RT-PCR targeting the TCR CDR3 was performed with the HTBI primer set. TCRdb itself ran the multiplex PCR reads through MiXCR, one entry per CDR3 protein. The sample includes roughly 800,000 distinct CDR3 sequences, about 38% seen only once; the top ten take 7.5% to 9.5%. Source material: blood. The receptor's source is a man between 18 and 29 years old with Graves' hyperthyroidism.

The CDR3 region is CASSLRDREDTEAFF. In DNA form, the CDR3 reads TGTGCCAGCAGTTTAAGGGACAGGGAGGACACTGAAGCTTTCTTT. The rearrangement joins TRBV12-3 or TRBV12-4 to TRBJ1-1, with 9 bases fitting TRBD1. V lost 2 bases to trimming and J lost 3 bases; unmatched junction nucleotides: 4. The CDR3 contains 15 residues.